A selection of T cell receptor beta chains follows, all from one sample in a study of blood T cell repertoires in COVID-19. TCRdb's copy holds only in-frame clones and misses some; the assay was immunoSEQ multiplex PCR. The sample holds a few hundred thousand clones, 70% to 90% seen once. The sequencing input was peripheral blood. These receptors were taken from a woman aged 45-60 years with acute or convalescent COVID-19. Each CDR3 is given with its conserved first and last residue. Each record gives: J gene, D gene, V gene, clone size, CDR3 DNA, CDR3 protein. The D gene is left open where the match is weak. Size is stated for part of the rows, as once, few or many counts, or as a class when the clone is expanded.

>TRBJ2-2|.|TRBV6-6|.
TGTGCCAGCAGTCACCCAAGTTTCCTAGGGGAGCTGTTTTTT
CASSHPSFLGELFF
>TRBJ1-2|TRBD1|TRBV2|few
TGTGCCAGCAGGGGTACTACAGGGGGCGTTAGATATGGCTACACCTTC
CASRGTTGGVRYGYTF
>TRBJ2-5|.|TRBV19|few
TGTGCCAGTAAGGACATGCGGGATCAAGAGACCCAGTACTTC
CASKDMRDQETQYF
>TRBJ1-4|.|TRBV11-2|.
TGTGCCAGCAGCCGACCAAGGGGAAAACTGTTTTTT
CASSRPRGKLFF
>TRBJ1-2|TRBD1|TRBV18|.
TGTGCCAGCTCACCGGACAGGGGATCTCCGGATGGCTACACCTTC
CASSPDRGSPDGYTF
>TRBJ1-2|.|TRBV19|.
TGTGCCAGTAGTATATGGCAGAACTATGGCTACACCTTC
CASSIWQNYGYTF
>TRBJ2-5|.|TRBV9|few
TGTGCCAGCAGCGTCAACGTACGGGGGGAGACCCAGTACTTC
CASSVNVRGETQYF
>TRBJ1-2|.|TRBV6-5|.
TGTGCCAGCAGAAGGGGGGGTGGCTATGGCTACACCTTC
CASRRGGGYGYTF
>TRBJ1-1|.|TRBV11-3|few
TGTGCCAGCAGCTTAGATCGCACTGAAGCTTTCTTT
CASSLDRTEAFF
>TRBJ2-5|TRBD1|TRBV6-5|.
TGTGCCAGTCCCGGGACAGTAATTGAGACCCAGTACTTC
CASPGTVIETQYF
>TRBJ1-3|.|TRBV7-2|.
TGTGCCAGCAGCTTAGCGGGGGGACGGGGAGGAAACACCATATATTTT
CASSLAGGRGGNTIYF
>TRBJ2-1|.|TRBV20-1|.
TGCAGTGCTAGTTTTCAGGGGAGCTCCTACAATGAGCAGTTCTTC
CSASFQGSSYNEQFF
>TRBJ1-6|.|TRBV7-2|.
TGTGCCAGCAGCTTAGGGTCTCAGGGATCTAATTCACCCCTCCACTTT
CASSLGSQGSNSPLHF
>TRBJ1-2|.|TRBV10-3|.
TGTGCCATCAGTGCAGGGTTGGGCGGCTACACCTTC
CAISAGLGGYTF
>TRBJ2-1|.|TRBV12-3/TRBV12-4|.
TGTGCCAGCAGGGGAGGGGGCAATGAGCAGTTCTTC
CASRGGGNEQFF
>TRBJ2-3|.|TRBV19|.
TGTGCCAGTAGTATAGAAGGGGTAGGGGGCACAGATACGCAGTATTTT
CASSIEGVGGTDTQYF
>TRBJ2-4|.|TRBV24-1|.
TGTGCCACCAGTGAAGCCGGGTCCCAACGAAACATTCAGTACTTC
CATSEAGSQRNIQYF
>TRBJ2-1|.|TRBV19|.
TGTGCCAGTAGTAGAACAGGGTCAAGCTCCTACAATGAGCAGTTCTTC
CASSRTGSSSYNEQFF
>TRBJ1-1|TRBD1|TRBV11-2|.
TGTGCCAGCAGCCGGTCGACAGGGGCCAACACTGAAGCTTTCTTT
CASSRSTGANTEAFF
>TRBJ2-1|.|TRBV6-5|.
TGTGCCAGCACTTACCAGGGGAGCTCCTACAATGAGCAGTTCTTC
CASTYQGSSYNEQFF
>TRBJ1-6|.|TRBV3-1/TRBV3-2|.
TGTGCCAGCAGCCAGGGAGGGTTAGGATCACCCCTCCACTTT
CASSQGGLGSPLHF
>TRBJ2-7|TRBD2|TRBV7-9|.
TGTGCCAGCAGCTTAGTCCTAGCGGGAGTCCAGTGGGACTACGAGCAGTACTTC
CASSLVLAGVQWDYEQYF
>TRBJ2-1|.|TRBV7-2|.
TGTGCCAGCAGCCCTTGGGACACCTACAATGAGCAGTTCTTC
CASSPWDTYNEQFF
>TRBJ2-3|TRBD2|TRBV7-2|.
TGTGCCAGCGCCCGAGCGGGGTTCACAGATACGCAGTATTTT
CASARAGFTDTQYF
>TRBJ1-1|.|TRBV7-9|.
TGTGCCAGCAGCTTATCTGACACCGTACCGAACACTGAAGCTTTCTTT
CASSLSDTVPNTEAFF
>TRBJ1-5|.|TRBV29-1|.
TGCAGCGTGTCGGAAGGAGGGAATCAGCCCCAGCATTTT
CSVSEGGNQPQHF
>TRBJ1-6|.|TRBV7-2|.
TGTGCCAGCAGTATCGAGGGGGGGTCTCCGAATTCACCCCTCCACTTT
CASSIEGGSPNSPLHF
>TRBJ2-1|.|TRBV9|.
TGTGCCAGTGCCGGGGTCGACAATGAGCAGTTCTTC
CASAGVDNEQFF
>TRBJ2-7|.|TRBV6-6|.
TGTGCCAGCAGCCCCGGGGGTCTCTCCTACGAGCAGTACTTC
CASSPGGLSYEQYF
>TRBJ1-2|TRBD1|TRBV4-1|.
TGCGCCAGCAGCCAGGTCGCCGGGACAGGGGACTATAACTATGGCTACACCTTC
CASSQVAGTGDYNYGYTF
>TRBJ1-6|.|TRBV4-1|.
TGCGCCAGCAGCCAAGATAACGGGGAGAGCTCCTATAATTCACCCCTCCACTTT
CASSQDNGESSYNSPLHF
>TRBJ2-7|.|TRBV7-2|.
TGTGCCAGCAGCTTAGGGGCACTCATGGTGCAGTACTTC
CASSLGALMVQYF
>TRBJ1-2|TRBD1|TRBV30|few
TGTGCCTGGGACAGGGTGTCCTATGGCTACACCTTC
CAWDRVSYGYTF
>TRBJ1-3|TRBD1|TRBV6-6|.
TGTGCCAGCAGCCCCGGGACAGGGGGTACTGGAAACACCATATATTTT
CASSPGTGGTGNTIYF
>TRBJ2-2|.|TRBV5-1|.
TGCGCCAGCAGGTATAACACCGGGGAGCTGTTTTTT
CASRYNTGELFF
>TRBJ1-5|TRBD1|TRBV28|few
TGTGCCAGCAGTCCAGGGGGACAGGGAATAGGTAGCAATCAGCCCCAGCATTTT
CASSPGGQGIGSNQPQHF
>TRBJ1-4|TRBD1|TRBV13|once
TGTGCCAGCAGCACCCGACAGGGGGCGCGGGAAAAACTGTTTTTT
CASSTRQGAREKLFF
>TRBJ2-3|.|TRBV11-1|.
TGTGCCAGCAGCTTAGCGGCGGCAGATACGCAGTATTTT
CASSLAAADTQYF
>TRBJ2-1|.|TRBV4-3|few
TGCGCCAGCAGCCAAGATAGCTTTAGCGACTACAATGAGCAGTTCTTC
CASSQDSFSDYNEQFF
>TRBJ2-7|.|TRBV7-9|.
TGTGCCAGCAGCTTACGTACAGATTACTCCTACGAGCAGTACTTC
CASSLRTDYSYEQYF
>TRBJ2-7|TRBD1|TRBV5-1|.
TGCGCCAGCAGCTTGTCCCTGACAGGGGGCTACGAGCAGTACTTC
CASSLSLTGGYEQYF